This TCR beta chain came from a study of blood T cell repertoires in COVID-19. Sequencing used immunoSEQ multiplex PCR; TCRdb keeps in-frame clones, though not all of them. The profile shows about 170,000 clones, approximately 87% of them singletons. The CDR3 covers 14 residues. Germline V gene data show CDR1 as MDHEN and CDR2 as SYDVKM. The V end was cut by 7 bases, the J end by 3 bases, with 15 bases between. The V gene is TRBV28, the J gene TRBJ2-5, with TRBD1 as a possible D gene (5 bases). What was sequenced was PBMCs or T cells enriched from blood (not recorded which). This sequence was found in a woman aged 45-60 years who had recovered from COVID-19. CDR3 loop: CASTESTGKETQYF. CDR3 in DNA: TGTGCCAGCACGGAATCTACAGGAAAAGAGACCCAGTACTTC.